Listed below are T cell receptor beta chains from one sample, sequenced in a study of T cells in Graves' hyperthyroidism and ophthalmopathy. TCRdb ran MiXCR on the multiplex PCR reads and lists one entry per CDR3 protein. The sample consists of roughly 260,000 distinct CDR3 sequences, roughly 15% of them appearing once. Material for sequencing was blood. The receptors here all came from a middle-aged woman with Graves' hyperthyroidism that later progressed to Graves' ophthalmopathy. Each CDR3 is given with its conserved first and last residue. A D gene is named only where the DNA matches it firmly. Size is stated for part of the rows, as once, few or many counts, or as a class when the clone is expanded.

d_call,v_call,j_call,clone_size,cdr3_nt,cdr3_aa
TRBD1,TRBV28,TRBJ2-3,many,TGTGCCAGCAGTTTATTCTTCCCCGGGACAGGGCACACAGATACGCAGTATTTT,CASSLFFPGTGHTDTQYF
TRBD2,TRBV5-1,TRBJ2-1,few,TGCGCCAGCAGCGGGTACTCTGGCGGGAGTAGAAATGAGCAGTTCTTC,CASSGYSGGSRNEQFF
.,TRBV12-3/TRBV12-4,TRBJ2-2,many,TGTGCCAGCAGATTTCGGTCGATGAACACCGGGGAGCTGTTTTTT,CASRFRSMNTGELFF
TRBD1,TRBV18,TRBJ2-2,.,TGTGCCAGCTCACCTGTTACAGGGGCCGCCGGGGAGCTGTTTTTT,CASSPVTGAAGELFF
.,TRBV7-9,TRBJ2-4,.,TGTGCCAGCAGCTTAGACGGAGGGGACAAAAACATTCAGTACTTC,CASSLDGGDKNIQYF
.,TRBV7-2,TRBJ2-2,.,TGTGCCAGCAGCCTACCAGACACCGGGGAGCTGTTTTTT,CASSLPDTGELFF
TRBD2,TRBV30,TRBJ2-1,many,TGTGCCTGGACCCCACAGACTAGCGGGAGGAACTACAATGAGCAGTTCTTC,CAWTPQTSGRNYNEQFF
TRBD1,TRBV7-9,TRBJ1-3,many,TGTGCCAGCAGCTTACTGGACAGGGGGAACACCATATATTTT,CASSLLDRGNTIYF
.,TRBV15,TRBJ2-1,many,TGTGCCACCAGCGACACCTCGAGCTCCTACAATGAGCAGTTCTTC,CATSDTSSSYNEQFF
.,TRBV4-1,TRBJ1-3,.,TGCGCCAGCAGCCAAGATCTCGGCAGGGGTCAGCGGGGAAACACCATATATTTT,CASSQDLGRGQRGNTIYF
.,TRBV25-1,TRBJ2-7,few,TGTGCCAGCAGTGAATTGGGCTACTCCTACGAGCAGTACTTC,CASSELGYSYEQYF
TRBD2,TRBV7-2,TRBJ2-3,many,TGTGCCAGCAGCCCGACTAGCGGGAGGCATACGCAGTATTTT,CASSPTSGRHTQYF
TRBD1,TRBV4-1,TRBJ2-7,many,TGCGCCAGCAGCCAAGTGGGGACAGGGAGCTCCTACGAGCAGTACTTC,CASSQVGTGSSYEQYF
.,TRBV7-9,TRBJ1-4,.,TGTGCCAGCAGCCCGAAAACACGGGGGAGAGAAAAACTGTTTTTT,CASSPKTRGREKLFF
.,TRBV12-5,TRBJ1-1,many,TGTGCTAGTGCCCCGGGGGGGGGATCGATGAACACTGAAGCTTTCTTT,CASAPGGGSMNTEAFF
.,TRBV13,TRBJ2-5,many,TGTGCCAGCAGCTTACTCACCTACCAAGAGACCCAGTACTTC,CASSLLTYQETQYF
TRBD2,TRBV5-1,TRBJ2-1,.,TGCGCCAGCAGCTTTGGGATAAGCGGGAGGTCCTACAATGAGCAGTTCTTC,CASSFGISGRSYNEQFF
.,TRBV7-2,TRBJ1-1,many,TGTGCCAGCAGCGTAGACAGGAGAAACACTGAAGCTTTCTTT,CASSVDRRNTEAFF
.,TRBV5-6,TRBJ1-2,few,TGTGCCAGCGGGGGTAAAACAGGGCTGGGTGGCTACACCTTC,CASGGKTGLGGYTF
.,TRBV18,TRBJ1-1,many,TGTGCCAGCTCACCGATCTCAGTGGGGGGCACGGGAAGCACTGAAGCTTTCTTT,CASSPISVGGTGSTEAFF
.,TRBV2,TRBJ2-3,.,TGTGCCAGCAGTCGGGACTCCCTGGGGACGCAGTATTTT,CASSRDSLGTQYF
TRBD1,TRBV6-1,TRBJ2-1,few,TGTGCCAGCAGTTCTCGGCGGGGGACAGGGTACAATGAGCAGTTCTTC,CASSSRRGTGYNEQFF
.,TRBV27,TRBJ1-5,many,TGTGCCAGCAGTTCCCAAAACGGGTACGCCCAGCATTTT,CASSSQNGYAQHF
TRBD2,TRBV5-1,TRBJ2-7,many,TGCGCCAGCAGCCCATCCCGACTAGCGGGGAAGAACGAGCAGTACTTC,CASSPSRLAGKNEQYF
.,TRBV12-3/TRBV12-4,TRBJ2-7,many,TGTGCCAGCAGTTTAGGGACACCATACGAGCAGTACTTC,CASSLGTPYEQYF
TRBD1,TRBV28,TRBJ1-1,.,TGTGCCACCCTCGACAGGGGAGCTGAAGCTTTCTTT,CATLDRGAEAFF
TRBD1,TRBV2,TRBJ2-5,many,TGTGCCTGCGCCGGGACAGGACAAGAGACCCAGTACTTC,CACAGTGQETQYF
.,TRBV2,TRBJ2-1,.,TGTGCCAGCACCCCTCTGGGGGGCGCGTTGGGTATGGAGCAGTTCTTC,CASTPLGGALGMEQFF
TRBD1,TRBV30,TRBJ1-5,many,TGTGCCTGGAGTACCGGGACAGGGGGTCAGCCCCAGCATTTT,CAWSTGTGGQPQHF
.,TRBV12-3/TRBV12-4,TRBJ2-5,many,TGTGCCAGCAGTTTTTGGGGGCAAGAGACCCAGTACTTC,CASSFWGQETQYF
.,TRBV12-3/TRBV12-4,TRBJ2-1,many,TGTGCCAGCACCATTACGGGTAGGGCAGGCAATGAGCAGTTCTTC,CASTITGRAGNEQFF
TRBD1,TRBV2,TRBJ2-7,few,TGTGCCAGCAGGCCGGACAGGGGATCCTACGAGCAGTACTTC,CASRPDRGSYEQYF
TRBD2,TRBV28,TRBJ2-1,many,TGTGCCAGCGGACTAGCGGGAGGGCCGGGCAATGAGCAGTTCTTC,CASGLAGGPGNEQFF
TRBD1,TRBV5-4,TRBJ2-3,many,TGTGCCAGCAGACCGACAGGGGCTAGCACAGATACGCAGTATTTT,CASRPTGASTDTQYF
TRBD2,TRBV29-1,TRBJ2-7,many,TGCAGCGTTGAGGGAGGGAACGTAGGCCACGAGCAGTACTTC,CSVEGGNVGHEQYF
.,TRBV5-1,TRBJ2-2,.,TGCGCCAGCAGCGGCCCACAGAACACCGGGGAGCTGTTTTTT,CASSGPQNTGELFF
TRBD1,TRBV11-2,TRBJ2-7,many,TGTGCCAGCAGACCAACCGGGACAGGGATATACGAGCAGTACTTC,CASRPTGTGIYEQYF
.,TRBV6-1,TRBJ1-1,many,TGTGCCAGCAGTGAATCCGGAGGGTACACTGAAGCTTTCTTT,CASSESGGYTEAFF
TRBD2,TRBV4-1,TRBJ2-1,many,TGCGCCAGCAGCCAAGAGACTAGCAACAGCTACAATGAGCAGTTCTTC,CASSQETSNSYNEQFF
.,TRBV4-1,TRBJ1-6,.,TGCGCCAGCAGCCAAGAGGGAAATAGGGGACTTAGCGCCAGCTCCTATAATTCACCCCTCCACTTT,CASSQEGNRGLSASSYNSPLHF
.,TRBV2,TRBJ1-3,.,TGTGCCAACCAGGATTCTGGAAACACCATATATTTT,CANQDSGNTIYF
.,TRBV15,TRBJ1-1,many,TGTGCCACCAGCAGAGATAGGATGAGGACCACTGAAGCTTTCTTT,CATSRDRMRTTEAFF
TRBD2,TRBV5-6,TRBJ2-1,many,TGTGCCAGCAGTTACCCGGGACTAGTTTTAAGAGGTGAGCAGTTCTTC,CASSYPGLVLRGEQFF
TRBD2,TRBV10-3,TRBJ2-7,many,TGTGCCATCAGTGAGGGTGAGGGAGGGCCCTACGAGCAGTACTTC,CAISEGEGGPYEQYF
.,TRBV6-1,TRBJ1-1,many,TGTGCCAGCAGCCACCGGGGGGACACTGAAGCTTTCTTT,CASSHRGDTEAFF
.,TRBV27,TRBJ2-7,many,TGTGCCAGCAGTTTCGGGCCCGACGGCGAGCAGTACTTC,CASSFGPDGEQYF
.,TRBV19,TRBJ2-1,few,TGTGCCAGTAGTGCAAATTGGAATGAGCAGTTCTTC,CASSANWNEQFF
TRBD2,TRBV6-5,TRBJ2-2,.,TGTGCCAGCAGTTATGGACTAGCGGGACCCGGGGAGCTGTTTTTT,CASSYGLAGPGELFF
.,TRBV28,TRBJ2-7,many,TGTGCCAGCAGACCGGTGGGCCTTGGGTCCTACGAGCAGTACTTC,CASRPVGLGSYEQYF